Following are 9 T cell receptor beta chains from one sample sequenced in a study of T cells in Graves' hyperthyroidism and ophthalmopathy. Amplification of TCR beta CDR3 regions was performed using RNA transcripts as template. Initially, a first-round RT-PCR of the TCR CDR3 employed the HTBI primer set. TCRdb ran MiXCR on the multiplex PCR reads and lists one entry per CDR3 protein. The data hold some 800,000 distinct CDR3 sequences, with around 38% observed a single time. The sample was blood. The receptors stem from a man between 18 and 29 years old with Graves' hyperthyroidism.

In its sample, this clonotype was seen a few times. The chain has TRBV7-4 and TRBJ1-1; the D is unclear. This CDR3 has 13 residues. Between the trimmed V and J ends, which lost 6 bases and 0 bases, there was a span of 8 bases. Germline V gene data show CDR1 as SGHVT and CDR2 as SQSDAQ. The DNA for the CDR3 is TGTGCCAGCAGACCAGCCCTGAACACTGAAGCTTTCTTT. Its translation is CASRPALNTEAFF. The complete variable domain, with remaining parts taken from reference TRBV7-4 and TRBJ1-1, reads GAGVSQSPRYKVAKRGRDVALRCDSISGHVTLYWYRQTLGQGSEVLTYSQSDAQRDKSGRPSGRFSAERPERSVSTLKIQRTEQGDSAVYLCASRPALNTEAFFGQGTRLTVV.

This chain connects TRBV5-1 to TRBJ2-5; a weak D match, TRBD1 (5 bases). Germline V gene sequence: CDR1 SGHRS, CDR2 YFSETQ. The germline V and J ends were trimmed by 3 bases and 3 bases, with 12 bases remaining between them. The length of the CDR3 is 14 residues. CDR3 in amino acids: CASSSTAFEETQYF. The CDR3 coding sequence is TGCGCCAGCAGCTCGACAGCCTTTGAAGAGACCCAGTACTTC.

This clonotype was found a few times. The CDR3: CASSFQEQETQYF. The CDR3 DNA reads as TGTGCCAGCAGTTTCCAGGAGCAAGAGACCCAGTACTTC. This chain joins TRBV12-3 or TRBV12-4 and TRBJ2-5; D gene uncertain. The V gene lost 3 bases and the J gene lost 2 bases, with 7 bases spanning the gap. The CDR3 is 13 residues long.

Notes on this clonotype: The germline gene is not matched at one end of the junction; a read error may be the cause. The rearrangement joins TRBV19 to TRBJ1-1, with 9 bases lining up with TRBD1. CDR3 length: 15 residues. The germline V gene has CDR1 LNHDA and CDR2 SQIVND (reference sequence). CDR3 amino acids: CASRSRDRDKVEALF. DNA of the CDR3: TGTGCCAGTAGGTCCCGGGACAGGGATAAAGTTGAAGCTCTCTTT.

CDR3 coding DNA: TGCAGCGCCGTCACTCCTAATGAAAAACTGTTTTTT. This sequence encodes CSAVTPNEKLFF. V usage is TRBV29-1 and J usage is TRBJ1-4, with D unclear. Germline values: CDR1 SQVTM, CDR2 ANQGSEA. This CDR3 has 12 amino acids. V lost 7 bases to trimming and J lost 3 bases, with 9 bases between them.

The chain links TRBV29-1 to TRBJ1-4; a weak D match, TRBD1 (5 bases). The V gene lost 6 bases and the J gene lost 2 bases, with 10 bases spanning the gap. The CDR3 has 13 amino acids. The germline gives CDR1 SQVTM, CDR2 ANQGSEA. The CDR3 DNA sequence: TGCAGCGTCCTCCCAGGGACTAATGAAAAACTGTTTTTT. Translation gives CSVLPGTNEKLFF.

V is TRBV24-1 and J is TRBJ2-5; weak D call: TRBD2 (6 bases). V gave up 9 bases and J gave up 9 bases, with 19 bases separating them. Germline V CDR1 and CDR2: KGHDR, SFDVKD. The CDR3 covers 13 residues. The CDR3 region is CATWDSSVRAQYF. DNA for the CDR3: TGTGCCACCTGGGACTCTAGCGTTCGGGCCCAGTACTTC.

Points on this clonotype: Sequence at one end of the junction differs from germline and may be a read error. The chain has TRBV11-3 and TRBJ1-2, with D unresolved. The CDR3 runs 14 residues. Germline CDR1 SGHNT, CDR2 YENEEA. Written as DNA, the CDR3 is TGTGCCACCAGCCAAGGATCTCATGAGGACGGCTACACCTTC. It yields the protein CATSQGSHEDGYTF.

This clonotype was seen a handful of times. The V and J genes are TRBV9 and TRBJ2-7, with 14 positions matching TRBD2. Trimming cost V 3 bases and J 2 bases; bases outside gene matches: 4. The length of the CDR3 is 16 residues. The germline CDR1 and CDR2 sequences are SGDLS and YYNGEE. As DNA, the CDR3 is TGTGCCAGCAGCGCGGGACTAGCGGGAGCCGCCTACGAGCAGTACTTC. This translates into CASSAGLAGAAYEQYF.